This TCR delta chain emerged from a study of gamma-delta T cells after stem cell transplantation. TCRdb re-called clones from the RT-PCR reads via CATT. The repertoire consists of about 3,500 delta-chain clones, with 9.5% to 13% occurring once and the leading ten covering approximately 2.8%. Trimming pared 3 bases from V and 4 bases from J, leaving 18 bases between. The germline V gene encodes CDR1 TSWWSYY and CDR2 QGS. The CDR3 has 17 amino acids. About this clone itself: Other DNA sequences in the same sample also yield this CDR3.

The sequencing input was gamma-delta T cells. The sequence came from a human donor. It is not recorded whose cells these are; they may come from a transplant donor. The genes are TRDV1 and TRDJ2; the D is unclear. Here the CDR3 reads CALGDLSSRRATAQLFF. In nucleotides, the CDR3 is TGTGCTCTTGGGGACCTTAGTTCCCGCAGAGCGACAGCACAACTCTTCTTT.